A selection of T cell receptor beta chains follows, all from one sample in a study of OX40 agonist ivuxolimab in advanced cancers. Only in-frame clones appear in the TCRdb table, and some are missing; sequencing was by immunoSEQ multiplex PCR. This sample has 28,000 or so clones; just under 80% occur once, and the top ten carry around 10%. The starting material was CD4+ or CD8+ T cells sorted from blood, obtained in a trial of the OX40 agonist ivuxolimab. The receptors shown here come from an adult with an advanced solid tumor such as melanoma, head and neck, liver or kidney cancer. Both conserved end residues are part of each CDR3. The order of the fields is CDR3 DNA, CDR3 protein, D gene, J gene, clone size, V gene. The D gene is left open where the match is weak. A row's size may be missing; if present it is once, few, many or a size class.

DNA: TGTGCCAGCTCGCGTCTGGGGAGCTCCTATAATTCACCCCTCCACTTT; CDR3: CASSRLGSSYNSPLHF; D: .; J: TRBJ1-6; size: once; V: TRBV18
DNA: TGTGCCAGCAGCGTAGACCAGGGGAACACTGAAGCTTTCTTT; CDR3: CASSVDQGNTEAFF; D: .; J: TRBJ1-1; size: .; V: TRBV9
DNA: TGTGCCAGCAGCTTGGGACTGTACTACGAGCAGTACTTC; CDR3: CASSLGLYYEQYF; D: .; J: TRBJ2-7; size: few; V: TRBV5-6
DNA: TGTGCCAGCAGCCGCGCTATGAACACTGAAGCTTTCTTT; CDR3: CASSRAMNTEAFF; D: .; J: TRBJ1-1; size: .; V: TRBV6-5
DNA: TGTGCCAGTAGTCCGTTAGACGGGGGACTCGGGTATTTT; CDR3: CASSPLDGGLGYF; D: .; J: TRBJ2-3; size: .; V: TRBV19
DNA: TGTGCCAGCAGCTTAGAGAAGTACGGGGGGTTACAGCCCCAGCATTTT; CDR3: CASSLEKYGGLQPQHF; D: .; J: TRBJ1-5; size: medium-sized; V: TRBV7-9
DNA: TGTGCCAGTAGTATAAGGGGGAGGAGCAGCGAAAAACTGTTTTTT; CDR3: CASSIRGRSSEKLFF; D: .; J: TRBJ1-4; size: .; V: TRBV19
DNA: TGTGCCAGCAGCTTATGGGTTGAACAGGGGGGCGGCTACACCTTC; CDR3: CASSLWVEQGGGYTF; D: TRBD1; J: TRBJ1-2; size: .; V: TRBV7-9
DNA: TGTGCCAGCAGTTACTCGGGGGACAGGGGCGAGCAGTACTTC; CDR3: CASSYSGDRGEQYF; D: TRBD1; J: TRBJ2-7; size: .; V: TRBV6-5
DNA: TGTGCCAGCAGCGTCGGGGGGAGCTCCTACGAGCAGTACTTC; CDR3: CASSVGGSSYEQYF; D: TRBD2; J: TRBJ2-7; size: .; V: TRBV9
DNA: TGTGCCAGCAGCCCCCTGGGGGACATTATTCAGACCCAGTACTTC; CDR3: CASSPLGDIIQTQYF; D: .; J: TRBJ2-5; size: once; V: TRBV25-1
DNA: TGCGCCAGCAGCCAAGAGACGACAGACTATGGCTACACCTTC; CDR3: CASSQETTDYGYTF; D: .; J: TRBJ1-2; size: .; V: TRBV4-3
DNA: TGTGCCAGTAGTATTGGGGTGGGGTCTGAAGCTTTCTTT; CDR3: CASSIGVGSEAFF; D: .; J: TRBJ1-1; size: .; V: TRBV19
DNA: TGTGCCAGCAGCTTAGGGCCCCGACTAGCGGGGGGGCCAGATACGCAGTATTTT; CDR3: CASSLGPRLAGGPDTQYF; D: TRBD2; J: TRBJ2-3; size: .; V: TRBV7-3
DNA: TGTGCCTGGAGTTCCCTTGGGCTCGCGGCTGGCTACACCTTC; CDR3: CAWSSLGLAAGYTF; D: .; J: TRBJ1-2; size: .; V: TRBV30
DNA: TGTGCCAGCAGCTACGGAGGCACTGAAGCTTTCTTT; CDR3: CASSYGGTEAFF; D: .; J: TRBJ1-1; size: .; V: TRBV7-9
DNA: TGTGCCAGCAGTTACACAGGGGCCGACAATCAGCCCCAGCATTTT; CDR3: CASSYTGADNQPQHF; D: TRBD1; J: TRBJ1-5; size: .; V: TRBV6-6
DNA: TGTGCCAGCAGCCTCCGCGGGGCCACAGATACGCAGTATTTT; CDR3: CASSLRGATDTQYF; D: .; J: TRBJ2-3; size: few; V: TRBV13
DNA: TGTGCCAGCAGTGTTGGCCAGGGGACTTCACCCCTCCACTTT; CDR3: CASSVGQGTSPLHF; D: .; J: TRBJ1-6; size: medium-sized; V: TRBV27
DNA: TGTGCCTGGAGTTCTCAAGAAAAACTGTTTTTT; CDR3: CAWSSQEKLFF; D: .; J: TRBJ1-4; size: .; V: TRBV30
DNA: TGTGCCAGCAGTTCCCTAGATTCGCCCCTCCACTTT; CDR3: CASSSLDSPLHF; D: .; J: TRBJ1-6; size: once; V: TRBV6-5
DNA: TGTGCCAGCAGCCCCGGACAGGGATACTACAATGAGCAGTTCTTC; CDR3: CASSPGQGYYNEQFF; D: TRBD1; J: TRBJ2-1; size: .; V: TRBV6-5
DNA: TGTGCCAGTAGTATGGGACAGAGAAATAATTCACCCCTCCACTTT; CDR3: CASSMGQRNNSPLHF; D: TRBD1; J: TRBJ1-6; size: .; V: TRBV19
DNA: TGTGCCAGCAGCTGGCGGTCGAATACGCAGTATTTT; CDR3: CASSWRSNTQYF; D: .; J: TRBJ2-3; size: few; V: TRBV7-9
DNA: TGTGCCAGCAGCTTGGAGGGTGAAGCTTTCTTT; CDR3: CASSLEGEAFF; D: .; J: TRBJ1-1; size: few; V: TRBV5-4
DNA: TGTGCCAGCAGCCTCGCCCCCACAGATACGCAGTATTTT; CDR3: CASSLAPTDTQYF; D: .; J: TRBJ2-3; size: .; V: TRBV11-2
DNA: TGTGCCAACCAGTCACGCAGGGGTGAAGCTTTCTTT; CDR3: CANQSRRGEAFF; D: .; J: TRBJ1-1; size: .; V: TRBV27
DNA: TGTGCCAGCAGTTACTCGACAGGGTCTGGAAACACCATATATTTT; CDR3: CASSYSTGSGNTIYF; D: TRBD1; J: TRBJ1-3; size: few; V: TRBV6-5
DNA: TGTGCCAGCTCACTGGCGGGACAGACTAATCAGCCCCAGCATTTT; CDR3: CASSLAGQTNQPQHF; D: TRBD1; J: TRBJ1-5; size: .; V: TRBV27
DNA: TGTGCCAGCAGTGGACCGGGACTCATACAAGAGACCCAGTACTTC; CDR3: CASSGPGLIQETQYF; D: .; J: TRBJ2-5; size: .; V: TRBV7-8
DNA: TGCAGCGCCCGGGACAGGGTTTCCTACGAGCAGTACTTC; CDR3: CSARDRVSYEQYF; D: TRBD1; J: TRBJ2-7; size: .; V: TRBV29-1
DNA: TGCGCCAGCAGCATAGACTCTGGGGCCAACGTCCTGACTTTC; CDR3: CASSIDSGANVLTF; D: .; J: TRBJ2-6; size: .; V: TRBV5-1
DNA: TGTGCCAGCAGTTTATCGAAGGGGCTGGGTGGCTACACCTTC; CDR3: CASSLSKGLGGYTF; D: .; J: TRBJ1-2; size: once; V: TRBV27
DNA: TGTGCCAGCAGTCCTAACACACACAGATTTACAGATACGCAGTATTTT; CDR3: CASSPNTHRFTDTQYF; D: .; J: TRBJ2-3; size: .; V: TRBV2
DNA: TGTGCCAGCAGTTACCCCCCGGCAGGGGGCCTGGGCTACACCTTC; CDR3: CASSYPPAGGLGYTF; D: TRBD1; J: TRBJ1-2; size: .; V: TRBV6-6
DNA: TGTGCCAGCAGCGACCGGACACAGTCAAGATTTAACAGCTCCTACGAGCAGTACTTC; CDR3: CASSDRTQSRFNSSYEQYF; D: .; J: TRBJ2-7; size: once; V: TRBV9
DNA: TGTGCCAGCAGTGAAGGTAGCGGGGGCCGCTTCACAGATACGCAGTATTTT; CDR3: CASSEGSGGRFTDTQYF; D: TRBD2; J: TRBJ2-3; size: once; V: TRBV6-1
DNA: TGCGCCAGCAGCCCGCCGGGACGGGGGCTCCTTTCCGGGAACTATGGCTACACCTTC; CDR3: CASSPPGRGLLSGNYGYTF; D: .; J: TRBJ1-2; size: .; V: TRBV5-1
DNA: TGTGCCAGCGAGGAGGGGACAGCTAGCACAGATACGCAGTATTTT; CDR3: CASEEGTASTDTQYF; D: .; J: TRBJ2-3; size: once; V: TRBV2
DNA: TGCAGCGTTGAAGCGGACAGGGGGCAATACGAGCAGTACTTC; CDR3: CSVEADRGQYEQYF; D: TRBD1; J: TRBJ2-7; size: once; V: TRBV29-1
DNA: TGCGCCAGCAGCCACACGACCGATTCACCCCTCCACTTT; CDR3: CASSHTTDSPLHF; D: .; J: TRBJ1-6; size: once; V: TRBV4-3
DNA: TGTGCCAGTAGTATAGGCGGGTCCGCCGGGGAGCTGTTTTTT; CDR3: CASSIGGSAGELFF; D: .; J: TRBJ2-2; size: medium-sized; V: TRBV19
DNA: TGCGCCAGCAACCTGACTAGCGGGGCACAATCTAGCACAGATACGCAGTATTTT; CDR3: CASNLTSGAQSSTDTQYF; D: TRBD2; J: TRBJ2-3; size: .; V: TRBV10-1
DNA: TGCGCCAGCAGCCAAGGGGGCGGCGGGGCTGATGGCTACACCTTC; CDR3: CASSQGGGGADGYTF; D: .; J: TRBJ1-2; size: .; V: TRBV4-3
DNA: TGTGCCATCGTCAGGGACTCCAGTTATAATTCACCCCTCCACTTT; CDR3: CAIVRDSSYNSPLHF; D: .; J: TRBJ1-6; size: .; V: TRBV2
DNA: TGTGCCAGCTCAATTAGTCGGCCAGATACGCAGTATTTT; CDR3: CASSISRPDTQYF; D: .; J: TRBJ2-3; size: medium-sized; V: TRBV27
DNA: TGTGCCAGCAGCCAAGGCGTCAGGGGGCTTTACTCCTACGAGCAGTACTTC; CDR3: CASSQGVRGLYSYEQYF; D: .; J: TRBJ2-7; size: .; V: TRBV21-1